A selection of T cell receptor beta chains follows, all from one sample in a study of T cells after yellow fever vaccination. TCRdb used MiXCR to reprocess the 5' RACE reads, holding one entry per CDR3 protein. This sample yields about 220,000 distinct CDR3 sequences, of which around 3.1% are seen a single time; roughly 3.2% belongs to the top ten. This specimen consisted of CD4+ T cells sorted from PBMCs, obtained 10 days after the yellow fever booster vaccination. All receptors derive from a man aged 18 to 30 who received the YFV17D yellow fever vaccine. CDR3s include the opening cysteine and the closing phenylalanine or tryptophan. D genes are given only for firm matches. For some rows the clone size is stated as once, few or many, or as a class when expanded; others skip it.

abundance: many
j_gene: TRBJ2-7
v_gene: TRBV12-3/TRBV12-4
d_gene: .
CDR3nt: TGTGCCAGCAGTTTCGGGGACTCCGGGGGATACGAGCAGTACTTC
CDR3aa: CASSFGDSGGYEQYF

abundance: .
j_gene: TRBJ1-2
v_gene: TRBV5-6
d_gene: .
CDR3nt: TGTGCCAGCAGCTTGGGAAGGGTCGATGGCTACACCTTC
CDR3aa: CASSLGRVDGYTF

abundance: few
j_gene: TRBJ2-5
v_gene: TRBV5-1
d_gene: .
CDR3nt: TGCGCCAGCAGCTTAACCTCAGTGGAGGAGACCCAGTACTTC
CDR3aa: CASSLTSVEETQYF

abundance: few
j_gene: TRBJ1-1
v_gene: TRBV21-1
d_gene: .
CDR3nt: TGTGCCAGCAGCAAAGAACCCGACAGCACGAACACTGAAGCTTTCTTT
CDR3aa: CASSKEPDSTNTEAFF

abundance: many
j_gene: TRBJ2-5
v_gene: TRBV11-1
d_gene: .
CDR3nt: TGTGCCAGCAGCTCCAGGCCCTTGGTCGAGTCCCAGTACTTC
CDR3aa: CASSSRPLVESQYF

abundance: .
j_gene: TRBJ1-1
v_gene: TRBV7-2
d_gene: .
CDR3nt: TGTGCCAGCAGCTCCTCGGGTCGGATCAACACTGAAGCTTTCTTT
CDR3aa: CASSSSGRINTEAFF

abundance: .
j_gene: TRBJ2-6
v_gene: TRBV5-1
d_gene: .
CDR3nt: TGCGCCAGCAGCTGGAGACTACAGTTCCCTGGGGCCAACGTCCTGACTTTC
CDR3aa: CASSWRLQFPGANVLTF

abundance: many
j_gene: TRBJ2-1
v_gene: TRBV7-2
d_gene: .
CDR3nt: TGTGCCAGCAGCTTAGAGGGGCTAGCCCATCGTGAGCAGTTCTTC
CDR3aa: CASSLEGLAHREQFF

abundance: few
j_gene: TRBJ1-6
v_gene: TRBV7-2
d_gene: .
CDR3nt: TGTGCCAGCAGCCAAATATGGCCCTCCTATAATTCACCCCTCCACTTT
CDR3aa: CASSQIWPSYNSPLHF

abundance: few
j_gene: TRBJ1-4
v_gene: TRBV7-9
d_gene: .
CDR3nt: TGTGCCAGCAGCTTAAATCCCGGCAGGGGCAATGAAAAACTGTTTTTT
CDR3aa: CASSLNPGRGNEKLFF

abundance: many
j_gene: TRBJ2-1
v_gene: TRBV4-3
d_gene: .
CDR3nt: TGCGCCAGCAGAGGACAGAGCTACAATGAGCAGTTCTTC
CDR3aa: CASRGQSYNEQFF

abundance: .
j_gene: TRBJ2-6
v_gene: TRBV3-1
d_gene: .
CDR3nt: TGTGCCAGCAGGGATGGTAGTGCCAACGTCCTGACTTTC
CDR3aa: CASRDGSANVLTF

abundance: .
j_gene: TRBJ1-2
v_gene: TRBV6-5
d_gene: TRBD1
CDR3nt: TGTGCCAGCAGTTTCCTGGACAGGGGGCCTGGCTACACCTTC
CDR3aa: CASSFLDRGPGYTF

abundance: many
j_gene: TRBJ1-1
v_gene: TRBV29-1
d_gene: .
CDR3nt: TGCAGCGTTGAACCTTGGGATAACACTGAAGCTTTCTTT
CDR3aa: CSVEPWDNTEAFF

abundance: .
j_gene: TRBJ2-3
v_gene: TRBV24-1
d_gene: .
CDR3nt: TGTGCCACCAGTGATCCACAGGGTCCAGCAGATACGCAGTATTTT
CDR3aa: CATSDPQGPADTQYF

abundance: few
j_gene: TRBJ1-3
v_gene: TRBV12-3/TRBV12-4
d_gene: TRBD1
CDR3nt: TGTGCCAGCAGTCCAGCACGGGACAGGGTGGCAAACACCATATATTTT
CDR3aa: CASSPARDRVANTIYF

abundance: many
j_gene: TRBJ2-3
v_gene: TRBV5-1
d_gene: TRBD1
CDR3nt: TGCGCCAGCAGCTTGCCCGGGACAGGGTTTTCAGATACGCAGTATTTT
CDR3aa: CASSLPGTGFSDTQYF

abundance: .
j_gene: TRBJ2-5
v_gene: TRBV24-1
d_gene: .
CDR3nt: TGTGCCACCAGTGATTTGCAGGAGGGGCCGACCCAGTACTTC
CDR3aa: CATSDLQEGPTQYF

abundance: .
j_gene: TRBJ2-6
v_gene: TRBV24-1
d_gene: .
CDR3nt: TGTGCCACCAGTGACTCTGGGGCCAACGTCCTGACTTTC
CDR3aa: CATSDSGANVLTF

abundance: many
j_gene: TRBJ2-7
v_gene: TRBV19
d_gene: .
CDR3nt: TGTGCCAGTAGTTCGGGTGAACACGAGCAGTACTTC
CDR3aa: CASSSGEHEQYF

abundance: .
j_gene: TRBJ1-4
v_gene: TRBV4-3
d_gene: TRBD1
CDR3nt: TGCGCCAGCAGCCGACAACCGGGACAGGAAGAAAAACTGTTTTTT
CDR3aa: CASSRQPGQEEKLFF

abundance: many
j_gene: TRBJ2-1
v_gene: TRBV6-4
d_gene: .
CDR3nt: TGTGCCAGCAGTGACAGGGGGGGCCCGCAGTTCTTC
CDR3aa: CASSDRGGPQFF

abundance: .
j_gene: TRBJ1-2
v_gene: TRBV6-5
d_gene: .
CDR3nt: TGTGCCAGCAGTTACTCCCTAACAAGGGGCGCTCACTATGGCTACACCTTC
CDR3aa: CASSYSLTRGAHYGYTF

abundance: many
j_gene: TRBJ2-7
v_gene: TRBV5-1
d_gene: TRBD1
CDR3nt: TGCGCCAGCAGCGCACAGGGGGCGGTCTACGAGCAGTACTTC
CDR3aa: CASSAQGAVYEQYF